These 26 T cell receptor beta chains originate from one sample sequenced in a study of glioma-infiltrating T cells. Amplification of TCR alpha and beta CDR3 regions from RNA used iRepertoire nested multiplex PCR. TCRdb re-analysed the multiplex PCR reads in MiXCR, keeping a single row per CDR3 protein. This table has fewer than 200,000 distinct CDR3 sequences, about 40% appearing once. Sequencing used glioma tissue, nonneoplastic brain tissue, or PBMCs (not recorded which). Receptor source: a human donor with low-grade glioma or glioblastoma, undergoing nonglioma brain surgery, or in good health (not recorded which).

This clonotype has at least ten counts. The V call is TRBV6-1, the J call TRBJ1-5; D gene uncertain. V lost 1 base, J lost 7 bases, and 11 bases lay in between. The CDR3 is 14 amino acids. CDR1 is MNHNS, CDR2 SASEGT, per germline. The CDR3 here is CASSEVRLVQPQHF. CDR3 nucleotides: TGTGCCAGCAGTGAAGTAAGGTTGGTACAGCCCCAGCATTTT.

About this clonotype itself: This sequence may be a read error, since a much larger clone differs from it by one base. The chain couples TRBV20-1 to TRBJ1-2; 8 nucleotides align to TRBD1. The CDR3 totals 13 residues. Germline values: CDR1 DFQATT, CDR2 SNEGSKA (reference sequence). The CDR3 DNA sequence: TGCGGTGCTCCCAGGACAGGGAACTATGGCTACAACTTC. This gives the protein CGAPRTGNYGYNF.

The sample holds a few counts of this clonotype. The chain combines TRBV19 with TRBJ2-1; 7 bases map to TRBD1. The ends lost 6 bases at V and 1 base at J; junction bases unmatched: 6. Germline V gene lookup returns CDR1 LNHDA and CDR2 SQIVND (reference sequence). The CDR3 consists of 15 residues. The chain's CDR3 is CASSTDRVSYNEQFF. The CDR3 DNA reads as TGTGCCAGTAGCACAGACAGGGTGTCCTACAATGAGCAGTTCTTC.

This clonotype was seen ten or more times. This rearrangement joins TRBV28 to TRBJ2-1, with TRBD2 identical over 10 bases. The germline V gene encodes CDR1 MDHEN and CDR2 SYDVKM. J gave up 11 bases and V 4 bases, and 14 bases lay outside the gene matches. The CDR3 totals 16 residues. CDR3 sequence (DNA): TGTGCCAGCAGTTCCACCGGGGCTAGCGGGAGAGCTAAGCAGTTCTTC. Its protein is CASSSTGASGRAKQFF.

This chain joins TRBV7-9 and TRBJ1-4, with a weak D call TRBD1 (5 bases). Germline-derived CDR1 and CDR2 are SEHNR and FQNEAQ (reference sequence). V was shortened by 4 bases and J by 6 bases, with 12 bases between the two germline ends. This CDR3 is 14 amino acids long. The CDR3, as DNA: TGTGCCAGCAGCTCCGCCGGGACGGATGAAAAACTGTTTTTT. It is translated as CASSSAGTDEKLFF. The entire variable domain, with the rest obtained from reference TRBV7-9 and TRBJ1-4, is as follows: DTGVSQNPRHKITKRGQNVTFRCDPISEHNRLYWYRQTLGQGPEFLTYFQNEAQLEKSRLLSDRFSAERPKGSFSTLEIQRTEQGDSAMYLCASSSAGTDEKLFFGSGTQLSVL.

A word on this clonotype: One base away lies a much larger clone, so this may be a sequencing read error. This chain joins TRBV18 and TRBJ2-7; 7 bases are a match to TRBD1. V shed 8 bases, J shed 7 bases, and the junction held 14 bases outside the gene matches. The germline gives CDR1 KGHSH, CDR2 LQKENI. CDR3 length equals 14 residues. This CDR3 reads CASLEAGGYGEQYF. In DNA, the CDR3 is TGTGCCAGCCTGGAGGCAGGGGGTTATGGAGAGCAGTACTTC.

Notes on this clonotype: A much larger clone lies a single base off, so this may be a read error. The chain combines TRBV3-1 with TRBJ2-7, with D unresolved. The V gene's germline CDR1 is LGHDT and CDR2 YNNKEL (reference sequence). The germline V and J ends were trimmed by 0 bases and 4 bases, with 13 bases remaining between them. The CDR3 has 15 residues. CDR3 DNA: TGTGCCAGCAGCCAAGATCGGACGGAACGGTACGAGCAGTACTTC. This encodes CASSQDRTERYEQYF.

This clonotype turned up a few times. A much larger clone differs by one base, so this may be a read error. The chain uses TRBV20-1 and TRBJ1-6; tentatively, D is TRBD1 (5 bases). Germline V gene lookup returns CDR1 DFQATT and CDR2 SNEGSKA (reference sequence). The CDR3 loop spans 14 amino acids. The CDR3 sequence: CRSGTAGQNSPLHF. The CDR3 DNA reads as TGCAGATCCGGGACCGCAGGCCAGAATTCACCCCTCCACTTT.

This chain's CDR3 is CASSSGPIGENEQFF. In DNA form, the CDR3 reads TGCGCCAGCAGCTCGGGACCCATCGGAGAGAATGAGCAGTTCTTC. The chain links TRBV5-1 to TRBJ2-1; perhaps D is TRBD1 or TRBD2 (5 bases each). The length of the CDR3 is 15 residues. V shed 3 bases and J shed 7 bases, with 17 bases lying between them. The germline V gene encodes CDR1 SGHRS and CDR2 YFSETQ.

In regard to this clonotype: In this CDR3 the conserved last residue, phenylalanine or tryptophan, is missing, so a read error is likely. The chain employs TRBV2 and TRBJ2-7, with D possibly being TRBD1 (6 bases). V was shortened by 8 bases and J by 1 base, with 9 bases between the two germline ends. The CDR3 totals 12 residues. Germline CDR1 is SNHLY and CDR2 is FYNNEI. CDR3 in amino acids: CASGQGSYEQYL. CDR3 sequence (DNA): TGTGCCAGCGGTCAGGGGTCCTACGAGCAGTACTTG.

In the case of this clonotype: A much larger clone lies a single base off, so this may be a read error. V usage is TRBV6-2 or TRBV6-3 and J usage is TRBJ1-5, with a tentative D call TRBD1 (6 bases). This CDR3 spans 14 amino acids. Germline CDR1 reads MNHEY; CDR2 reads SVGEGT. The CDR3 is CASSIGGSNQPQNF. The CDR3 DNA reads TGTGCCAGCAGTATTGGGGGCTCCAATCAGCCCCAGAATTTT.

The rearrangement uses TRBV6-1 and TRBJ1-1; maybe TRBD1 (6 bases). CDR1 MNHNS and CDR2 SASEGT come from the germline V gene. The germline V and J ends were trimmed by 9 bases and 4 bases, with 15 bases remaining between them. The CDR3 sequence is 13 residues long. This CDR3 reads CARNRDTFTEAFF. The CDR3 nucleotides read TGTGCCAGAAATAGGGACACCTTCACTGAAGCTTTCTTT.

The sample holds many counts of this clonotype. The chain carries TRBV28 and TRBJ2-3, with D uncertain. Deletions cut 2 bases from V and 4 bases from J, with 7 bases between. This CDR3 region has 13 residues. Per germline, CDR1 MDHEN and CDR2 SYDVKM. CDR3 protein: CASSLQNPDTQYF. As DNA, the CDR3 is TGTGCCAGCAGTTTACAGAATCCAGATACGCAGTATTTT.

Of note for this clonotype: Germline is not matched at one junction end, which may reflect a read error. The J gene is TRBJ2-7, the V gene TRBV6-9; no firm D call. Germline V gene lookup returns CDR1 MNHGY and CDR2 SVAAGI. The CDR3 loop spans 12 amino acids. The CDR3 sequence: CASSYSKHEEYF. DNA for the CDR3: TGTGCCAGCAGTTACTCGAAGCACGAGGAGTACTTC.

Turning to this clonotype: At one end the junction does not follow the germline gene, possibly because of a read error. This chain links TRBV28 with TRBJ2-4, with D perhaps assigned TRBD1 or TRBD2 (5 bases each). The CDR3 contains 13 residues. Germline CDR1 reads MDHEN; CDR2 reads SYDVKM. CDR3 loop: CASKDGARSIQYF. CDR3 nucleotides: TGTGCTAGCAAAGACGGGGCGAGGAGCATTCAGTACTTC.

This chain links TRBV5-1 with TRBJ2-2; D is possibly TRBD2 (5 bases). The CDR3 spans 14 residues. The germline CDR1 and CDR2 sequences are SGHRS and YFSETQ. Trimming cost V 1 base and J 4 bases, with 8 bases left between them. The CDR3 region has the DNA TGCGCCAGCAGCTTGTGGGAGAGCACCGGGGAGCTGTTTTTT. Amino acid sequence: CASSLWESTGELFF.

On this clonotype itself: This clone may be a read error of a much larger clone one base away. The rearrangement uses TRBV28 and TRBJ1-2; perhaps TRBD1 as D (6 bases). V was cut by 6 bases and J by 4 bases, with 18 bases left in between. Germline V gene sequence: CDR1 MDHEN, CDR2 SYDVKM. The CDR3 loop spans 15 amino acids. This chain's CDR3 is CASRGAGSTFYGYTF. In DNA, the CDR3 is TGTGCCAGCAGGGGGGCGGGGTCAACCTTCTATGGCTACACCTTC.

Points on this clonotype: One end of the junction varies from germline; a read error may be responsible. The V and J genes are TRBV28 and TRBJ1-5; D remains unclear. Germline V gene sequence: CDR1 MDHEN, CDR2 SYDVKM. The CDR3 runs to 13 residues. The CDR3 DNA sequence: TGTGCCGGCAGCAGTACGAGCAATCAGCCCAAGCATTTT. It is translated as CAGSSTSNQPKHF. Variable domain in full (rest from reference TRBV28 and TRBJ1-5): DVKVTQSSRYLVKRTGEKVFLECVQDMDHENMFWYRQDPGLGLRLIYFSYDVKMKEKGDIPEGYSVSREKKERFSLILESASTNQTSMYLCAGSSTSNQPKHFGDGTRLSIL.

This clonotype was counted at least ten times. V gene TRBV25-1 combines with J gene TRBJ2-1; D is ambiguous. This CDR3 region has 12 residues. Germline lookup yields CDR1 MGHDK and CDR2 SYGVNS. The ends were cut back, 4 bases at V and 12 bases at J, with 13 bases in the middle. CDR3 DNA: TGTGCCAGCAGTGGAACGTCGAGCCCGCAGTTCTTC. Its protein product is CASSGTSSPQFF.

Ten or more counts support this clonotype. The genes are TRBV20-1 and TRBJ1-2; D call uncertain. With 0 bases removed from V and 4 bases from J, the gap between germline ends came to 9 bases. Germline V gives CDR1 DFQATT, CDR2 SNEGSKA (reference sequence). This CDR3 has 13 residues. As DNA, the CDR3 is TGCAGTGCTAGAGATGTGGAAAGCTATGGCTACACCTTC. As protein: CSARDVESYGYTF.

This clonotype showed up many times. The chain has TRBV7-2 and TRBJ2-3; 9 bases agree with TRBD2. Trimming cost V 3 bases and J 4 bases; bases outside gene matches: 5. This CDR3 has 15 residues. Germline CDR1 is SGHTA and CDR2 is FQGNSA. The chain's CDR3 is CASSLVSGSADTQYF. CDR3 coding DNA: TGTGCCAGCAGCTTGGTTAGCGGGAGTGCAGATACGCAGTATTTT.

This clonotype was counted many times. V is TRBV6-1 and J is TRBJ1-3; D perhaps matches TRBD1 (5 bases). Deletions cut 6 bases from V and 4 bases from J, with 22 bases between. CDR1 and CDR2 (germline): MNHNS, SASEGT. This CDR3 comprises 17 residues. The CDR3 DNA is TGTGCCAGCAGCCCCGGCTACAGGAGCATCCGCGGAAACACCATATATTTT. This translates into CASSPGYRSIRGNTIYF.

With respect to this clonotype: Given the absence of the conserved phenylalanine or tryptophan at the CDR3 end, a read error is likely. The chain recombines TRBV12-3 or TRBV12-4 with TRBJ2-1, with D possibly TRBD2 on 5 matching bases. The V end was cut by 3 bases, the J end by 2 bases, with 11 bases between. The CDR3 consists of 15 residues. Here the CDR3 reads CASSLNPGTYNEQFL. DNA for the CDR3: TGTGCCAGCAGTTTGAACCCCGGGACCTACAATGAGCAGTTCTTA.

This clonotype was detected only a few times. This may be a read error: a much more frequent sequence differs by one nucleotide. The chain links TRBV20-1 to TRBJ1-6, with D unclear. The germline V gene encodes CDR1 DFQATT and CDR2 SNEGSKA (reference sequence). Trimming cost V 0 bases and J 3 bases, with 9 bases left between them. This CDR3 contains 15 residues. The DNA for the CDR3 is TGCAGTGCTAGAGATTGGTCCTACTATAATTCACCCCTCCACTTT. Protein product: CSARDWSYYNSPLHF.

This chain uses TRBV19 with TRBJ1-5; possible D gene TRBD1, 5 bases. The V gene's germline CDR1 is LNHDA and CDR2 SQIVND (reference sequence). Trimming left V 9 bases short and J 3 bases short, with 21 bases between. The CDR3 is 16 residues long. The CDR3 reads CASQKENDSPNQPQHF. In nucleotides, the CDR3 is TGTGCCAGCCAAAAAGAAAACGACAGCCCCAATCAGCCCCAGCATTTT.

As regards this clonotype: This may be a read error, as it is one base from a much larger clone. This chain links TRBV19 with TRBJ1-5; D unclear. This CDR3 is 14 amino acids long. Looked up from germline, CDR1 is LNHDA and CDR2 is SQIVND (reference sequence). CDR3 sequence reads: CASTNAGINQPKHF. The CDR3 nucleotides read TGTGCCAGTACCAATGCCGGGATCAATCAGCCCAAGCATTTT.